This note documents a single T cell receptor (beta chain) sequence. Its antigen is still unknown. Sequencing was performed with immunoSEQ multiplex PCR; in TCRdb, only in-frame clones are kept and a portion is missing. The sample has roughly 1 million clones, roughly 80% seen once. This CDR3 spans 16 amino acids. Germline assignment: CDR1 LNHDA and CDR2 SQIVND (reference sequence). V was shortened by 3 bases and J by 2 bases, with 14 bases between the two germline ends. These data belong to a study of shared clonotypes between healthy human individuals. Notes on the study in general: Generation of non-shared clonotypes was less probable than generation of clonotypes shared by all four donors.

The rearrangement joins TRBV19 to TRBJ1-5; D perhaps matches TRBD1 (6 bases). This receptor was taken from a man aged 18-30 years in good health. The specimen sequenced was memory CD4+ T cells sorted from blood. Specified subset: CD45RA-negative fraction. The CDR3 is CASSMGGAGGNQPQHF. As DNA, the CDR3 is TGTGCCAGTAGTATGGGGGGGGCTGGGGGCAATCAGCCCCAGCATTTT.